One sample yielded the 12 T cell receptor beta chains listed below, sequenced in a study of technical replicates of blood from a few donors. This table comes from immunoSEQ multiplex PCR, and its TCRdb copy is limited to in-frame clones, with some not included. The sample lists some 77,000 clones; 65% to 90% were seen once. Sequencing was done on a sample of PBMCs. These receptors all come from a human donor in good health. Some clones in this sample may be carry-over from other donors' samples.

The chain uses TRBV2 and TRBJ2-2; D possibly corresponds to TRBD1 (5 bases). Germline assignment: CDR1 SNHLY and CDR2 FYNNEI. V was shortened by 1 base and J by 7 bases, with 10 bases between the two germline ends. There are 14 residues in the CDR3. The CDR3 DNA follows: TGTGCCAGCAGTGAAGTCAGGGTTTACGGGGAGCTGTTTTTT. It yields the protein CASSEVRVYGELFF. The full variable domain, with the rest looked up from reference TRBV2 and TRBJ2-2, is EPEVTQTPSHQVTQMGQEVILRCVPISNHLYFYWYRQILGQKVEFLVSFYNNEISEKSEIFDDQFSVERPDGSNFTLKIRSTKLEDSAMYFCASSEVRVYGELFFGEGSRLTVL.

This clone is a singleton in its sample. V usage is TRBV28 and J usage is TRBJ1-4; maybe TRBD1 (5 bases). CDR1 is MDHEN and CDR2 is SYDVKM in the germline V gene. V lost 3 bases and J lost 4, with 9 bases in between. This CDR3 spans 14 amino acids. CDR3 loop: CASSLGQFNEKLFF. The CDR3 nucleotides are TGTGCCAGCAGTTTGGGGCAGTTTAATGAAAAACTGTTTTTT.

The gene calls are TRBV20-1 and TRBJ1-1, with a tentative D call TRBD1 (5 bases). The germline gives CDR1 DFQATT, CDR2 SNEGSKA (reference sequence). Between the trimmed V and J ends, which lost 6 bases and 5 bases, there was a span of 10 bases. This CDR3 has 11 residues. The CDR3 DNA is TGCAGTGCCGCCGGGGGGACTGAAGCTTTCTTT. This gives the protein CSAAGGTEAFF.

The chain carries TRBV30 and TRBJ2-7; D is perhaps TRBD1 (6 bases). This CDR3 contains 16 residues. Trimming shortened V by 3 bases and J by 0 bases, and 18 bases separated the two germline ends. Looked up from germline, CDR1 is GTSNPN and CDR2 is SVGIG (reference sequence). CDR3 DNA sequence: TGTGCCTGGAGCTCGGATTTGGGGGCTCCCTCCTACGAGCAGTACTTC. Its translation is CAWSSDLGAPSYEQYF.

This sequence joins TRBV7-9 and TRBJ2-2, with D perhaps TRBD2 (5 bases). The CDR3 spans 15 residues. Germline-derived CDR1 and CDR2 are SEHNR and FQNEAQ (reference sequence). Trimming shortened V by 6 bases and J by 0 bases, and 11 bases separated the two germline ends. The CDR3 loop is CASRRPGTNTGELFF. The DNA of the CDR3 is TGTGCCAGCAGGAGGCCGGGGACGAACACCGGGGAGCTGTTTTTT.

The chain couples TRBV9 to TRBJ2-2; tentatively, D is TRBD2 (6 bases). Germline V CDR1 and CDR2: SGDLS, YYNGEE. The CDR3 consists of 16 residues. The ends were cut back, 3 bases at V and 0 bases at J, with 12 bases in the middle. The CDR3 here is CASSGTGGANTGELFF. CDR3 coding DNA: TGTGCCAGCAGCGGGACTGGCGGGGCGAACACCGGGGAGCTGTTTTTT.

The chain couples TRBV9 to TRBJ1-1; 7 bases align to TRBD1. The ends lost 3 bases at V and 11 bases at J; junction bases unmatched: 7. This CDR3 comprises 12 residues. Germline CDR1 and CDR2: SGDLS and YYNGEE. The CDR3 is CASSELGTVAFF. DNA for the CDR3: TGTGCCAGCAGCGAATTAGGGACAGTTGCTTTCTTT.

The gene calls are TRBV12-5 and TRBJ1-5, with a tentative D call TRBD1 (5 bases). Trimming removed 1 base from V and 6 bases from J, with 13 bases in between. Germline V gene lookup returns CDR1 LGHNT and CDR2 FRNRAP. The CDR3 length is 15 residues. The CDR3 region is CASGLGSGVSQPQHF. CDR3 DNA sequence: TGTGCTAGTGGTTTGGGGTCGGGGGTTAGTCAGCCCCAGCATTTT.

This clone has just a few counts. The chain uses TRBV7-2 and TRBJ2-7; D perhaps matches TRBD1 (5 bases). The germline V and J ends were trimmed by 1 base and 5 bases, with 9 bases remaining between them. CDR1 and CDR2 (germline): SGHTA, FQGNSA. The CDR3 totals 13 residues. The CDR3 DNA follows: TGTGCCAGCAGCTTAGAAGGGGTCGACGAGCAGTACTTC. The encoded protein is CASSLEGVDEQYF.

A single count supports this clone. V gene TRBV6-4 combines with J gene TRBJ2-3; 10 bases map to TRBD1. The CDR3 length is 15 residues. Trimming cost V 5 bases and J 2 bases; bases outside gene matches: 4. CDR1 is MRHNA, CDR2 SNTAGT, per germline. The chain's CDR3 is CASSRGTGATDTQYF. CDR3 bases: TGTGCCAGCAGTCGCGGGACAGGGGCCACAGATACGCAGTATTTT.

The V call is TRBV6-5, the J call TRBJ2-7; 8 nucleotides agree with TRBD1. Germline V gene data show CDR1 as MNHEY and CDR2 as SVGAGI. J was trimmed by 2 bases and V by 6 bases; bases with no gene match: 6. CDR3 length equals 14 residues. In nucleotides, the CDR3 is TGTGCCAGCAGCCGGACAGGGACCACCTACGAGCAGTACTTC. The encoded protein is CASSRTGTTYEQYF.

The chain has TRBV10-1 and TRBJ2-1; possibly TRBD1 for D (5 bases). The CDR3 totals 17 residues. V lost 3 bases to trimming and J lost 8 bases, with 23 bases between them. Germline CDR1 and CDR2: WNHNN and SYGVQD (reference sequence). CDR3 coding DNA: TGCGCCAGCAGTGAACAAAGGGCCCAGGGTTGCCACCATGAGCAGTTCTTC. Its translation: CASSEQRAQGCHHEQFF.